These T cell receptor beta chains were read from a single sample in a study of T cell responses to AZD1222 COVID-19 vaccine. Sequenced by immunoSEQ multiplex PCR; TCRdb stores in-frame clones only, minus some. In the table there are 100,000 to 150,000 clones, about nine tenths of which are singletons. The starting material was peripheral blood, obtained on day 0 of AZD1222 vaccination. These receptors all stem from an adult in good health. Both conserved end residues are part of each CDR3. A D gene is named only where the DNA matches it firmly. The size of a clone is reported for some rows only, either as once, few or many, or as a class for expanded clones.

TRBD1 TRBJ1-4 TRBV7-2 14 once CASSPIGTGEQLFF TGTGCCAGCAGCCCAATAGGGACAGGGGAGCAACTGTTTTTT
. TRBJ2-2 TRBV27 15 . CASSLWRQGAGELFF TGTGCCAGCAGTTTATGGAGGCAGGGCGCCGGGGAGCTGTTTTTT
. TRBJ1-2 TRBV11-2 15 . CASTRQQTGNYGYTF TGTGCCAGCACCAGACAACAGACAGGAAACTATGGCTACACCTTC
. TRBJ2-1 TRBV9 13 . CASSTRPYNEQFF TGTGCCAGCAGCACAAGACCTTACAATGAGCAGTTCTTC
. TRBJ1-4 TRBV15 17 . CATSRDLTVATNEKLFF TGTGCCACCAGCAGAGATTTGACAGTTGCAACTAATGAAAAACTGTTTTTT
. TRBJ2-5 TRBV6-2/TRBV6-3 11 . CASSYSETQYF TGTGCCAGCAGTTATTCGGAGACCCAGTACTTC
. TRBJ2-3 TRBV5-1 13 . CASSHPSDPTQYF TGCGCCAGCAGCCACCCCAGTGATCCTACGCAGTATTTT
TRBD1 TRBJ2-5 TRBV10-3 14 . CAISIGTGLETQYF TGTGCCATCAGTATCGGGACAGGGTTGGAGACCCAGTACTTC
TRBD1 TRBJ1-2 TRBV7-3 13 . CASSQDRDYGYTF TGTGCCAGCAGTCAGGACAGGGACTATGGCTACACCTTC
TRBD1 TRBJ2-2 TRBV24-1 17 . CATSNPSGQKNTGELFF TGTGCCACCAGTAATCCCTCGGGACAGAAAAACACCGGGGAGCTGTTTTTT
. TRBJ1-1 TRBV28 12 . CASSFGLTEAFF TGTGCCAGCAGTTTTGGTCTCACTGAAGCTTTCTTT
. TRBJ1-4 TRBV2 14 . CASNIDRLREKLFF TGTGCCAGCAACATTGACAGACTTCGGGAAAAACTGTTTTTT
. TRBJ1-3 TRBV9 16 . CASSVVGMGSGNTIYF TGTGCCAGCAGCGTAGTCGGTATGGGCTCTGGAAACACCATATATTTT
TRBD1 TRBJ1-5 TRBV27 14 . CASSLVQGGQPQHF TGTGCCAGCAGTTTAGTCCAGGGGGGGCAGCCCCAGCATTTT
. TRBJ1-1 TRBV24-1 12 . CATSVSGFEAFF TGTGCCACCAGTGTATCGGGATTTGAAGCTTTCTTT
TRBD2 TRBJ2-5 TRBV5-4 16 . CASSQGFSGGHGTQYF TGTGCCAGCAGTCAGGGGTTTAGCGGGGGCCATGGGACCCAGTACTTC
. TRBJ2-2 TRBV25-1 16 . CASSVLREGDTGELFF TGTGCCAGCAGTGTACTGAGGGAGGGGGACACCGGGGAGCTGTTTTTT
. TRBJ2-2 TRBV9 15 few CASSVVGGDTGELFF TGTGCCAGCAGCGTAGTGGGGGGAGACACCGGGGAGCTGTTTTTT
. TRBJ1-1 TRBV5-1 12 . CASSPEGDRAFF TGCGCCAGCAGCCCCGAGGGGGATCGAGCTTTCTTT
TRBD1 TRBJ1-4 TRBV30 13 . CAWRTGINEKLFF TGTGCCTGGAGGACAGGGATAAATGAAAAACTGTTTTTT